This TCR beta chain was sequenced for a study of STAT5B mutations in CD4+ large granular lymphocyte leukemia (dated by TCRdb to 2021 to 2024). In the study overall: Among healthy controls, the CDR3 'QG' motif was associated with a particular HLA allele. The TCRbeta repertoires of CD4+ T-cell large granular lymphocyte leukemia patients were compared with the TCRbeta repertoires of healthy blood donors. Flow cytometry on FACSCanto II or FACSVerse confirmed that purified fractions exceeded 95% purity among lymphocytes. General study outcomes and caveats: CD4-sorted patient repertoires appeared more clonal than healthy CD4+ repertoires, and this difference persisted after removing the putative leukemic clones. Data were not HLA-matched; higher clonality in CD4+ versus CD8+ T-LGLL could reflect the relatively small sample size. Each patient's main leukemic clonotypes were private, but roughly a quarter of these clonotypes showed up at low frequency in the non-leukemic repertoires of other patients. Enrichment of TRBV06-family usage was observed among the top patient clones (8/27) relative to healthy controls (2/35).

Including the terminal cysteine and phenylalanine, the CDR3 comprises 13 residues. Of all the DNA, just the CDR3 is kept, 39 bases in frame from base 1. V loses 2 bases, J loses 4 bases, and the germline ends lie 8 bases apart. CDR1 PRHDT and CDR2 FYEKMQ are derived from the germline V gene (reference sequence). TCRbeta rearrangements were sequenced from genomic DNA using the immunoSEQ assay at survey resolution. In the authors' own workflow: A lowest detectable productive clonotype frequency of 2.59 x 10-5 was observed in the TCR sequencing data. Only productive TCRbeta rearrangements, defined as complete and in-frame sequences, were included in the analyses. The clonality of each sample was calculated as Simpson clonality in the immunoSEQ Analyzer version 3.0. Based on frequency, clones were grouped as very rare, small, medium, large (1-20%) or hyperexpanded (>20%). Generation probabilities were estimated with OLGA 1.2.3, V-gene circos plots were made with VDJtools, specificities were searched in VDJdb, and CDR3 motifs were identified with GLIPH. TCRdb re-hosts the immuneACCESS table, in-frame sequences only. Its copies lack some clones; in the studies checked, an unresolved V gene accounts for under half of them, and the cause for the rest is not known. Clone size and V and J calls were adopted from that table, with D and trimming inferred from the DNA. This sample is represented by over 35,000 clones; approximately 84% of them were singletons. The biggest ten clones account for about 0.34% of the sample.

This clone was detected only once. Its antigen specificity is not known. Base-call qualities are not available, and no considerably larger clone is one nucleotide away. The healthy controls were 37 blood donors, and the buffy coats of these donors were supplied by the Finnish Red Cross blood service. All TCR-sequenced material derived from peripheral blood: patient blood samples and healthy donor buffy coats. Ficoll-Hypaque gradient centrifugation was used to isolate peripheral blood mononuclear cells. Magnetic purification was used to isolate CD4+ cells from the buffy coats of the healthy controls. The Gentra Puregene Cell and Tissue kit was used to extract genomic DNA, and a Qubit 2.0 fluorometer was used to measure the amount of genomic DNA.

The sequenced sample was CD4+ T cells from blood buffy coats. The TCR sequence derives from a human donor in good health. The sequence is built from TRBV13 and TRBJ1-1; the D gene identity is not certain. The CDR3 reads as follows: CASSLQESTEAFF. The sequence in DNA is TGTGCCAGCAGCTTACAAGAAAGCACTGAAGCTTTCTTT.